This TCR beta chain appears in the sequencing data of a study of blood T cell repertoires in COVID-19. Across the study: The analysed material was cDNA or gDNA that came from T cells, B-cell-depleted T cells, or PBMCs.

J lost 7 bases, V lost 1 base, and 6 bases had no gene match. CDR3 size: 14 residues. Germline V lookup: CDR1 LNHDA, CDR2 SQIVND (reference sequence). Assay: immunoSEQ multiplex PCR; the TCRdb copy retains only in-frame clones and omits some. This sample yields tens of thousands of clones, of which 75% to 90% are seen a single time; 9.5% to 15% belongs to the top ten. The chain combines TRBV19 with TRBJ1-2; TRBD1 aligns across 7 bases. The TCR sequence derives from a woman aged 80 or over with active or convalescent COVID-19. Material for sequencing was peripheral blood. The CDR3 sequence: CASSIVSRGTGYTF. CDR3 coding DNA: TGTGCCAGTAGTATAGTTTCCAGGGGGACTGGCTACACCTTC.